The 19 T cell receptor beta chains below were found in one sample sequenced in a study of blood T cell repertoires in COVID-19. The assay was immunoSEQ multiplex PCR, and TCRdb's table has in-frame clones only and misses some. The sample holds roughly 400,000 clones; around 90% are singletons and the top ten take more than 2%. Source material: PBMCs or T cells enriched from blood (not recorded which). The receptors shown here come from a woman in her thirties or forties with acute COVID-19.

The chain has TRBV30 and TRBJ1-6, with a possible D match to TRBD1 (6 bases). V lost 1 base and J 4 bases, leaving 14 bases between the germline ends. The CDR3 runs 16 residues. Germline V lookup: CDR1 GTSNPN, CDR2 SVGIG (reference sequence). The CDR3 sequence is CAWSATDRLYNSPLHF. In nucleotides, the CDR3 is TGTGCCTGGAGTGCGACTGACAGGCTTTATAATTCACCCCTCCACTTT.

At least ten counts were recorded for this clone. The rearrangement joins TRBV29-1 to TRBJ1-2; maybe TRBD1 (5 bases). Germline loops: CDR1 SQVTM, CDR2 ANQGSEA. V lost 3 bases to trimming and J lost 2 bases, with 13 bases between them. CDR3 length equals 14 residues. The CDR3 protein is CSVDRGRGNYGYTF. The CDR3 DNA reads as TGCAGCGTTGATCGAGGGCGGGGCAACTATGGCTACACCTTC.

This rearrangement joins TRBV28 to TRBJ1-4, with D perhaps matching TRBD1 (5 bases). Germline lookup yields CDR1 MDHEN and CDR2 SYDVKM. The CDR3 contains 16 residues. Between the trimmed V and J ends, which lost 4 bases and 3 bases, there was a span of 15 bases. This CDR3 reads CASSSGWRGSNEKLFF. CDR3 nucleotides: TGTGCCAGCAGTTCAGGGTGGAGAGGTTCTAATGAAAAACTGTTTTTT.

The rearrangement links TRBV7-9 to TRBJ2-7, with D maybe TRBD2 (5 bases). V was shortened by 5 bases and J by 5 bases, with 13 bases between the two germline ends. Germline-derived CDR1 and CDR2 are SEHNR and FQNEAQ (reference sequence). The CDR3 has 13 amino acids. DNA of the CDR3: TGTGCCAGCAGCCCACCCTCCGGGAACGAGCAGTACTTC. Protein: CASSPPSGNEQYF.

The chain uses TRBV7-9 and TRBJ2-5; D remains ambiguous. The CDR3 sequence is 14 residues long. The V gene's germline CDR1 is SEHNR and CDR2 FQNEAQ (reference sequence). The V end lost 2 bases, the J end lost 5 bases, and 12 bases lay between the germline ends. The DNA for the CDR3 is TGTGCCAGCAGCTTATCCTTGTTACTTGAGACCCAGTACTTC. Translated: CASSLSLLLETQYF.

The CDR3 DNA reads TGTGCCAGCAGCTCTTCAGGGGCCCCGAACACTGAAGCTTTCTTT. Protein sequence: CASSSSGAPNTEAFF. The chain carries TRBV27 and TRBJ1-1; maybe TRBD1 (6 bases). Germline V gives CDR1 MNHEY, CDR2 SMNVEV (reference sequence). This CDR3 has 15 amino acids. Trimming removed 6 bases at V and 1 base at J, with 15 bases between.

This chain uses TRBV19 with TRBJ1-3; TRBD1 might be the D (5 bases). The CDR3 consists of 13 residues. V dropped 3 bases and J dropped 11 bases, with 14 bases sitting between them. Germline CDR1 is LNHDA and CDR2 is SQIVND (reference sequence). The DNA of the CDR3 is TGTGCCAGTAGTATGGGGCGCTCGTCATCCATATATTTT. Amino acids: CASSMGRSSSIYF.

V and J are TRBV5-6 and TRBJ1-1; TRBD1 is a possible D gene (5 bases). V gave up 0 bases and J gave up 6 bases, with 9 bases separating them. Germline CDR1 reads SGHDT; CDR2 reads YYEEEE. The CDR3 runs 13 residues. The CDR3 nucleotides are TGTGCCAGCAGCTTGGGCAGGGCGGCTGAAGCTTTCTTT. Encoded protein: CASSLGRAAEAFF. The variable domain in full, with the rest retrieved from reference TRBV5-6 and TRBJ1-1, is DAGVTQSPTHLIKTRGQQVTLRCSPKSGHDTVSWYQQALGQGPQFIFQYYEEEERQRGNFPDRFSGHQFPNYSSELNVNALLLGDSALYLCASSLGRAAEAFFGQGTRLTVV.

The chain couples TRBV5-1 to TRBJ2-5; the match to TRBD2 covers 10 bases. V shed 2 bases, J shed 1 base, and the junction held 2 bases outside the gene matches. CDR1 is SGHRS, CDR2 YFSETQ, per germline. The CDR3 has 15 residues. CDR3 sequence (DNA): TGCGCCAGCAGCTTTCTAGCGGGGGTCCAAGAGACCCAGTACTTC. It is translated as CASSFLAGVQETQYF.

Many counts were recorded for this clone. The chain links TRBV4-1 to TRBJ2-7, with D maybe TRBD2 (6 bases). The CDR3 has 13 amino acids. Germline lookup yields CDR1 MGHRA and CDR2 YSYEKL. Trimming stripped 3 bases from V and 6 bases from J, with 12 bases between. The CDR3 loop reads CASSQSGEGEQYF. The CDR3 nucleotides read TGCGCCAGCAGCCAGTCGGGAGAGGGCGAGCAGTACTTC.

The chain combines TRBV30 with TRBJ1-3; possibly TRBD1 for D (5 bases). The CDR3 loop spans 15 amino acids. CDR1 and CDR2 (germline): GTSNPN, SVGIG (reference sequence). Trimming cost V 0 bases and J 0 bases, with 9 bases left between them. DNA of the CDR3: TGTGCCTGGAGTGTAGGGGCCAGCTCTGGAAACACCATATATTTT. The encoded protein is CAWSVGASSGNTIYF. Based on the CDR3 plus reference TRBV30 and TRBJ1-3, the full variable domain is SQTIHQWPATLVQPVGSPLSLECTVEGTSNPNLYWYRQAAGRGLQLLFYSVGIGQISSEVPQNLSASRPQDRQFILSSKKLLLSDSGFYLCAWSVGASSGNTIYFGEGSWLTVV.

This clone appeared a few times. The CDR3 DNA sequence: TGTGCCAGCAGCATCGGGGGGACGGACATTCAGTACTTC. Translating gives CASSIGGTDIQYF. The V call is TRBV12-3 or TRBV12-4, the J call TRBJ2-4; TRBD2 matches at 7 bases. J lost 8 bases, V lost 6 bases, and 7 bases had no gene match. This CDR3 region has 13 residues.

The CDR3 reads CASSKVGTGWADTQYF. For the CDR3, the DNA is TGTGCCAGTAGTAAGGTCGGAACAGGATGGGCAGATACGCAGTATTTT. The gene calls are TRBV19 and TRBJ2-3; D may be TRBD1 (5 bases). Looked up from germline, CDR1 is LNHDA and CDR2 is SQIVND (reference sequence). V shed 4 bases and J shed 4 bases, with 18 bases lying between them. CDR3 length: 16 amino acids.

The rearrangement uses TRBV7-8 and TRBJ2-3; D may be TRBD1 (6 bases). V dropped 5 bases and J dropped 0 bases, with 15 bases sitting between them. From germline, CDR1 is SGHVS and CDR2 FQNEAQ. There are 16 residues in the CDR3. The CDR3 bases are TGTGCCAGCAGCCAGCGGACAGATGCTAGCACAGATACGCAGTATTTT. The encoded protein is CASSQRTDASTDTQYF.

This clone appeared a single time. V and J are TRBV7-8 and TRBJ2-7; possible D gene TRBD2, 5 bases. The CDR3 loop spans 14 amino acids. The V and J ends lost 1 base and 1 base respectively, with 8 bases between them. CDR1 and CDR2 from the germline V gene are SGHVS and FQNEAQ. As DNA, the CDR3 is TGTGCCAGCAGCTTAGAAAGGACTTCCTACGAGCAGTACTTC. Translation gives CASSLERTSYEQYF.

This chain joins TRBV5-5 and TRBJ2-7, with 9 bases that match TRBD1. The CDR3 totals 15 residues. Germline V gene sequence: CDR1 SGHKS, CDR2 YYEKEE (reference sequence). Germline trimming cut 0 bases from V and 1 base from J; bases unmatched to any gene: 2. The CDR3, as DNA: TGTGCCAGCAGCTTGGGGACAGGGGTGTCCTACGAGCAGTACTTC. This gives the protein CASSLGTGVSYEQYF.

The chain employs TRBV3-1 (or the pseudogene TRBV3-2) and TRBJ1-1, with D maybe TRBD1 (5 bases). This CDR3 spans 14 amino acids. V shed 1 base and J shed 4 bases, with 10 bases lying between them. From germline, CDR1 is LGHDT and CDR2 YNNKEL (reference sequence). The CDR3 sequence is CASSQAQGTTEAFF. CDR3 coding DNA: TGTGCCAGCAGCCAAGCTCAGGGAACCACTGAAGCTTTCTTT.

J is TRBJ1-2 and V is TRBV24-1; 9 positions agree with TRBD1. J lost 8 bases, V lost 4 bases, and 10 bases had no gene match. The germline V gene encodes CDR1 KGHDR and CDR2 SFDVKD. The CDR3 spans 15 residues. In nucleotides, the CDR3 is TGTGCCACCAGTGACAACTCCGGGACAGGGCTCGGCTACACCTTC. As protein: CATSDNSGTGLGYTF.

V gene TRBV3-1 (or the pseudogene TRBV3-2) combines with J gene TRBJ2-1; D gene unclear. The germline V gene encodes CDR1 LGHDT and CDR2 YNNKEL (reference sequence). This CDR3 has 16 amino acids. Trimming stripped 2 bases from V and 10 bases from J, with 21 bases between. This CDR3 is CASSQQVGSSGAEQFF. The CDR3 bases are TGTGCCAGCAGCCAACAAGTCGGGTCAAGTGGAGCAGAGCAGTTCTTC.